The 20 T cell receptor beta chains below were found in one sample sequenced in a study of cytomegalovirus exposure and HLA in healthy donors (dated by TCRdb to 2016 to 2017). The protocol used for the library was the immunoSEQ multiplex PCR assay. For the multiplex PCR, a mixture combining 60 forward primers for TCR Vbeta segments and 13 reverse primers for TCR Jbeta segments was used. What TCRdb holds here is the immuneACCESS table cut down to in-frame rearrangements. Part of the clones is not present; checked against another copy, under half of the missing clones reflect an unresolved V gene, and the others are unexplained. The sample yields approximately 100,000 clones; approximately 9% were counted once. Together, the top ten hold around 4.9% of the sample. The sequenced material came from PBMCs. The receptor source for this set is a man over 45 in good health and CMV-seropositive.

The V call is TRBV7-2, the J call TRBJ1-4, with 8 bases aligning to TRBD1. Per germline, CDR1 SGHTA and CDR2 FQGNSA. V trimming: 4 bases; J trimming: 6 bases; junction bases outside the gene matches: 4. The CDR3 runs 14 residues. CDR3 coding DNA: TGTGCCAGCAGCTCCGACAGGGGAGATGAAAAACTGTTTTTT. Amino acids: CASSSDRGDEKLFF.

This clone was picked up a small number of times. The V gene is TRBV5-1, the J gene TRBJ2-5; TRBD1 aligns across 8 bases. V was clipped by 3 bases and J by 0 bases; unmatched bases: 7. The V gene's germline CDR1 is SGHRS and CDR2 YFSETQ. The CDR3 contains 16 residues. The DNA for the CDR3 is TGCGCCAGCAGCTGGACCGGGACAGGATACCAAGAGACCCAGTACTTC. The encoded protein is CASSWTGTGYQETQYF.

This chain links TRBV4-1 with TRBJ2-3; perhaps TRBD1 as D (5 bases). V was shortened by 5 bases and J by 3 bases, with 9 bases between the two germline ends. The germline CDR1 and CDR2 sequences are MGHRA and YSYEKL. The CDR3 loop spans 13 amino acids. The CDR3: CASSVQETDTQYF. The DNA for the CDR3 is TGCGCCAGCAGCGTACAGGAGACAGATACGCAGTATTTT.

This clone was detected only a few times. The chain recombines TRBV11-2 with TRBJ2-7; 12 nucleotides align to TRBD2. CDR3 length: 16 amino acids. Germline V CDR1 and CDR2: SGHAT, FQNNGV. V was clipped by 5 bases and J by 4 bases; unmatched bases: 9. In DNA form, the CDR3 reads TGTGCCAGCAGCGCCGCGACTAGCGGGAGAGTTTACGAGCAGTACTTC. As protein: CASSAATSGRVYEQYF.

This clone was seen more than once but under ten times. The rearrangement joins TRBV30 to TRBJ1-6, with D unclear. The CDR3 is 12 residues long. V lost 2 bases to trimming and J lost 9 bases, with 8 bases between them. Looked up from germline, CDR1 is GTSNPN and CDR2 is SVGIG (reference sequence). The CDR3 DNA sequence: TGTGCCTGGAGTCAGCGTAGTTCACCCCTCCACTTT. Protein: CAWSQRSSPLHF. The variable domain in full, with the rest retrieved from reference TRBV30 and TRBJ1-6, is SQTIHQWPATLVQPVGSPLSLECTVEGTSNPNLYWYRQAAGRGLQLLFYSVGIGQISSEVPQNLSASRPQDRQFILSSKKLLLSDSGFYLCAWSQRSSPLHFGNGTRLTVT.

A few counts support this clone. This chain connects TRBV5-1 to TRBJ2-1; a weak D match, TRBD2 (5 bases). This CDR3 comprises 15 residues. From germline, CDR1 is SGHRS and CDR2 YFSETQ. The V and J ends lost 4 bases and 0 bases respectively, with 11 bases between them. The CDR3 is CASSRDGGSYNEQFF. The CDR3 DNA reads TGCGCCAGCAGCCGGGATGGAGGCTCCTACAATGAGCAGTTCTTC.

On this clone itself: Other DNA sequences in the same sample also yield this CDR3. The V call is TRBV7-9, the J call TRBJ2-7; TRBD2 matches at 9 bases. The CDR3 runs to 14 residues. Germline V CDR1 and CDR2: SEHNR, FQNEAQ (reference sequence). Germline trimming cut 7 bases from V and 0 bases from J; bases unmatched to any gene: 4. The CDR3 DNA follows: TGTGCCAGCAATAGCGGGAGAATCTCCTACGAGCAGTACTTC. Amino acid sequence: CASNSGRISYEQYF.

This rearrangement joins TRBV5-1 to TRBJ1-2; weak D call: TRBD1 (5 bases). The CDR3 is 14 amino acids. The V end was cut by 3 bases, the J end by 0 bases, with 9 bases between. The germline CDR1 and CDR2 sequences are SGHRS and YFSETQ. CDR3 nucleotide sequence: TGCGCCAGCAGCTCGGGGGTACCTAACTATGGCTACACCTTC. Its translation: CASSSGVPNYGYTF.

The V call is TRBV6-5, the J call TRBJ1-5, with D possibly matching TRBD1 (5 bases). This CDR3 contains 14 residues. Germline CDR1 and CDR2: MNHEY and SVGAGI. Trimming took 5 bases from V and 0 from J, leaving 8 bases between them. CDR3 DNA sequence: TGTGCCAGCAGTAGGGGTTATAGCAATCAGCCCCAGCATTTT. Its protein is CASSRGYSNQPQHF.

The chain joins TRBV19 to TRBJ1-6; D perhaps matches TRBD1 (6 bases). Germline assignment: CDR1 LNHDA and CDR2 SQIVND (reference sequence). The CDR3 has 16 residues. V shed 3 bases and J shed 7 bases, with 16 bases lying between them. CDR3 coding DNA: TGTGCCAGTAGTATTGCTACCGGGACACCCAATTCACCCCTCCACTTT. Translated: CASSIATGTPNSPLHF.

J is TRBJ1-6 and V is TRBV25-1; D unresolved. Germline V CDR1 and CDR2: MGHDK, SYGVNS. The V gene lost 0 bases and the J gene lost 10 bases, with 16 bases spanning the gap. This CDR3 contains 16 residues. The CDR3 nucleotides are TGTGCCAGCAGTGAATATGGCTCCAATCCTCCCTCACCCCTCCACTTT. It yields the protein CASSEYGSNPPSPLHF.

A word on this clone: Other DNA sequences in the sample encode the same CDR3. The gene calls are TRBV19 and TRBJ1-5; TRBD1 aligns across 7 bases. CDR3 length equals 17 residues. V dropped 6 bases and J dropped 1; count of bases not matched to a gene: 12. Per germline, CDR1 LNHDA and CDR2 SQIVND (reference sequence). CDR3 region: CASRARTLQGSNQPQHF. The CDR3 bases are TGTGCCAGTAGAGCCCGAACCCTACAGGGGAGCAATCAGCCCCAGCATTTT.

This chain connects TRBV5-4 to TRBJ2-3; the D is unclear. The CDR3 contains 11 residues. Germline V lookup: CDR1 SGHNT, CDR2 YYREEE (reference sequence). The V and J ends lost 2 bases and 7 bases respectively, with 5 bases between them. CDR3 bases: TGTGCCAGCAGCTTCTCCCATACGCAGTATTTT. Its translation is CASSFSHTQYF.

The CDR3 DNA sequence: TGCGCCAGCAGTCAATCGCGGACAGCGCCTAATGAAGCTTTCTTT. As protein: CASSQSRTAPNEAFF. The chain recombines TRBV23-1 with TRBJ1-1; possible D gene TRBD1, 6 bases. TRBV23-1 is sorted into the ORF group, with uncertain function. This CDR3 is 15 amino acids long. V was clipped by 0 bases and J by 7 bases, with 15 bases between them.

This chain links TRBV5-5 with TRBJ1-2, with no clear D. The CDR3 spans 13 residues. CDR1 and CDR2 from the germline V gene are SGHKS and YYEKEE (reference sequence). V lost 0 bases to trimming and J lost 2 bases, with 5 bases between them. The CDR3, as DNA: TGTGCCAGCAGCTTGGACGGGAACTATGGCTACACCTTC. As protein: CASSLDGNYGYTF.

There are a few counts of this clone. The chain combines TRBV4-3 with TRBJ1-1; D not resolved. Between the trimmed V and J ends, which lost 3 bases and 1 base, there was a span of 9 bases. The CDR3 covers 14 residues. CDR1 and CDR2 from the germline V gene are LGHNA and YSLEER. The CDR3 sequence is CASSQGGRNTEAFF. As DNA, the CDR3 is TGCGCCAGCAGCCAGGGAGGACGGAACACTGAAGCTTTCTTT.

This clone was detected only a few times. J is TRBJ2-1 and V is TRBV5-1, with TRBD2 matching 9 bases. The CDR3 runs to 16 residues. Germline CDR1 SGHRS, CDR2 YFSETQ. V shed 0 bases and J 7 bases; nucleotides not matched to a gene: 8. The CDR3 loop is CASSLVAGGLRNEQFF. DNA for the CDR3: TGCGCCAGCAGCTTGGTTGCGGGAGGGCTTAGGAATGAGCAGTTCTTC.

CDR3 in amino acids: CASSVAPDSGNEQFF. The CDR3, as DNA: TGTGCCAGCAGCGTAGCTCCCGACAGCGGGAATGAGCAGTTCTTC. The genes are TRBV9 and TRBJ2-1, with D perhaps TRBD2 (6 bases). The CDR3 totals 15 residues. The germline V gene has CDR1 SGDLS and CDR2 YYNGEE. The V end lost 0 bases, the J end lost 7 bases, and 14 bases lay between the germline ends.

The V gene is TRBV19, the J gene TRBJ2-3; perhaps TRBD2 as D (6 bases). The V gene's germline CDR1 is LNHDA and CDR2 SQIVND (reference sequence). The CDR3 extends over 14 amino acids. V lost 5 bases and J lost 3, with 12 bases in between. As DNA, the CDR3 is TGTGCCAGTAGTTCAATGGCGGGAACAGATACGCAGTATTTT. Its protein is CASSSMAGTDTQYF. The full variable domain, with the rest looked up from reference TRBV19 and TRBJ2-3, is DGGITQSPKYLFRKEGQNVTLSCEQNLNHDAMYWYRQDPGQGLRLIYYSQIVNDFQKGDIAEGYSVSREKKESFPLTVTSAQKNPTAFYLCASSSMAGTDTQYFGPGTRLTVL.

The gene calls are TRBV9 and TRBJ2-3; the D gene is possibly TRBD1 (6 bases). This CDR3 is 14 amino acids long. Germline V gives CDR1 SGDLS, CDR2 YYNGEE. Trimming took off 3 bases at V and 3 bases at J, with 11 bases between the two ends. The CDR3 bases are TGTGCCAGCAGCGGGCGGACAGATACAGATACGCAGTATTTT. As protein: CASSGRTDTDTQYF.